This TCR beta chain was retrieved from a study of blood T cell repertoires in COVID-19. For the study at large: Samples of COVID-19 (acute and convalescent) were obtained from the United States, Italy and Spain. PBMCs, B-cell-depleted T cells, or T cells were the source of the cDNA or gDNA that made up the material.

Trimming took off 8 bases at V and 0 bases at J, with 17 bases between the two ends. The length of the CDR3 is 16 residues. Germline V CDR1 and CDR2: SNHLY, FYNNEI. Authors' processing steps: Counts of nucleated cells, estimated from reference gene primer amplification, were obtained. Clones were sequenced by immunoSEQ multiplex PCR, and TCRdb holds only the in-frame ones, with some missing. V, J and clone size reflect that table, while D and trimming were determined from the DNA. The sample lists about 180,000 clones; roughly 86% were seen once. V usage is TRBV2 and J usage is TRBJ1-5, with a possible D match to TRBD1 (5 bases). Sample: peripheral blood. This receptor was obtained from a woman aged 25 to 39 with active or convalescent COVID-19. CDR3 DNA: TGTGCCAGCCTACCTGGGAGGGGCTATAGCAATCAGCCCCAGCATTTT. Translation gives CASLPGRGYSNQPQHF.